This T cell receptor (beta chain) was recorded in a study of CD8 T cells in Susac syndrome (dated by TCRdb to the late 2010s). Concerning the study at large: Of the Susac syndrome patients who were sequenced, roughly eight were in clinical remission while roughly six had clinically active disease. At blood withdrawal, Susac syndrome patients were either therapy-naive, taking corticosteroids (in some cases with IVIg as well), or taking IVIg alone. The study used repertoire sequencing to test whether antigen drove CD8+ T cell activation and differentiation in Susac syndrome.

On this clonotype: Its cognate antigen has yet to be identified. No clone much larger than this one lies a single base away; base qualities are absent.

High-throughput TCR beta sequencing profiled peripheral blood CD8+ and CD4+ T cells from healthy donors, Susac syndrome patients and multiple sclerosis patients. The Susac syndrome patients fulfilled recently defined diagnostic criteria for either definite or probable disease. Bulk CD8+ and CD4+ T cells were purified by magnetic negative isolation, whereas CD8+ TEMRA cells were enriched by FACS. Blood was drawn into EDTA tubes, processed within 24 hours, and PBMCs were isolated by density gradient centrifugation. PBMCs intended for TCR sequencing were cryopreserved in liquid nitrogen and thawed later in a water bath at 37 degrees C. Purity of sorted or isolated CD4+, CD8+ and CD8+ TEMRA cells was at least 90%. The full study reports these points: In patients with Susac syndrome, the CD4+ T cell repertoire showed no detectable clonal expansion. The TCR sequencing and HLA analysis was acknowledged to have included a relatively small number of individuals.

RNA was extracted using the RNeasy kit, and about 0.5 to 1 microgram was reverse transcribed with random hexamers. The immunoSEQ multiplex PCR assay, which covers 54 Vbeta and 13 Jbeta segments, was used to amplify TCR beta CDR3 regions. To correct PCR amplification bias, a synthetic template baseline was used for both primer optimization and computational correction. Turning to the authors' computational methods: Reads were assigned to V, D and J genes according to IMGT and analyzed in immunoSEQ Analyzer, with only productive sequences retained. Clonality was calculated as one minus the Shannon entropy normalized by log2 of the number of productive unique sequences. For each patient and control, public and private clones were evaluated within the 100 most prevalent clones. Susac-specific clones were defined as absent from healthy and MS cohorts, 1052 published viral clones and other ImmuneACCESS disease sequences. TCRdb reprocessed the public reads (quality trimming at Q25 with fastp, clone calling with MiXCR) and kept in-frame beta chains. Each record represents a unique CDR3 protein, reported with the most common genes and DNA among its rows. The V and J calls reflect TCRdb's pipeline rather than the authors' work. The sample has about 150,000 distinct CDR3 sequences on record, about 95% of them singletons. 0.15% to 0.2% of the sample comes from the top ten.

From the cysteine through the phenylalanine, the CDR3 covers 15 amino acids. Just the 45-base CDR3 DNA is kept, in frame starting at base 1. The V end loses 4 bases and the J end loses 1 base, and a stretch of 12 bases separates them. CDR1 is given as SGHRS and CDR2 as YFSETQ, both from the germline V gene. The material sequenced was CD4+ T cells from PBMCs. The rearranged segments are TRBV5-1 and TRBJ1-5; there is no confident call for the D gene. The receptor was isolated from a human donor with Susac syndrome. The CDR3 is CASSPVAGSNQPQHF. The base sequence is TGCGCCAGCAGCCCGGTGGCGGGCAGCAATCAGCCCCAGCATTTT.